These T cell receptor beta chains were read from a single sample in a study of T cell responses to AZD1222 COVID-19 vaccine. This table comes from immunoSEQ multiplex PCR, and its TCRdb copy is limited to in-frame clones, with some not included. The table records over 150,000 clones, 91% of them present only once. Sequencing was performed on peripheral blood, taken 28 days after the second AZD1222 dose. These receptors were taken from an adult who received the AZD1222 COVID-19 vaccine. Both conserved end residues are part of each CDR3. Each record gives: clone size, V gene, J gene, D gene, CDR3 DNA, CDR3 protein. The D gene is left open where the match is weak. Size tells how often a clone was seen (once, few, many) or the class of an expanded clone, and some rows leave it out.

>few|TRBV6-5|TRBJ2-7|.
TGTGCCAGCGCCTTCGATCGGGAAAAGCAGTACTTC
CASAFDREKQYF
>.|TRBV3-1/TRBV3-2|TRBJ2-1|.
TGTGCCAGCAGACACCTCGTAGGGACCCGACCCAATGAGCAGTTCTTC
CASRHLVGTRPNEQFF
>.|TRBV5-1|TRBJ2-2|.
TGCGCCAGCAGCACCGACCGTACCGGGGAGCTGTTTTTT
CASSTDRTGELFF
>.|TRBV29-1|TRBJ2-1|.
TGCAGCGTTTTCGCCTCCTCCTACAATGAGCAGTTCTTC
CSVFASSYNEQFF
>once|TRBV6-5|TRBJ2-3|.
TGTGCCAGCTCGGAAGCCGACTCAGATACGCAGTATTTT
CASSEADSDTQYF
>.|TRBV28|TRBJ1-5|.
TGTGCCAGCACCCTACGTGGATACCAACAGGGCCCTAATCAGCCCCAGCATTTT
CASTLRGYQQGPNQPQHF
>.|TRBV9|TRBJ1-1|TRBD1
TGTGCCAGCAGCGTAGGGGACAGAATGAACACTGAAGCTTTCTTT
CASSVGDRMNTEAFF
>.|TRBV5-1|TRBJ2-7|.
TGCGCCAGCAGCTTTCAGACCAGCTCCTACGAGCAGTACTTC
CASSFQTSSYEQYF
>.|TRBV11-2|TRBJ1-2|.
TGTGCCAGCAGCTTATGGGCGGCTAACTATGGCTACACCTTC
CASSLWAANYGYTF
>.|TRBV19|TRBJ1-5|TRBD1
TGTGCCAGTAGATGGGGACAGGGTACTAATCAGCCCCAGCATTTT
CASRWGQGTNQPQHF
>.|TRBV5-5|TRBJ2-5|.
TGTGCCAGCAGCACAACGGCTGGCAGGGGCGTAGAGACCCAGTACTTC
CASSTTAGRGVETQYF
>.|TRBV28|TRBJ1-6|.
TGTGCCAGCCGGATGGGGGGCGGGTCCCTCCACTTT
CASRMGGGSLHF
>.|TRBV24-1|TRBJ1-1|.
TGTGCCACCAGTGCCAAGGGGAACACTGAAGCTTTCTTT
CATSAKGNTEAFF
>.|TRBV5-8|TRBJ2-5|.
TGTGCCAGCAGCTTGATCACCCAGGGTAGGGGAGAGACCCAGTACTTC
CASSLITQGRGETQYF
>.|TRBV5-1|TRBJ1-1|TRBD1
TGCGCCAGCAGCTCCACCGGGACAGGGCGAACTGAAGCTTTCTTT
CASSSTGTGRTEAFF
>.|TRBV5-1|TRBJ1-6|.
TGCGCCAGCAGCCCAGACTACCTACAGGCCTCCCCAGGATCACCCCTCCACTTT
CASSPDYLQASPGSPLHF
>.|TRBV7-9|TRBJ2-5|.
TGTGCCAGCAGCTTAGAGAGGGCCCAGTACTTC
CASSLERAQYF
>.|TRBV28|TRBJ1-2|TRBD1
TGTGCCAGCACCGCCGGGACAGCGGGTGGCTACACCTTC
CASTAGTAGGYTF
>.|TRBV5-1|TRBJ1-4|.
TGCGCCAGCAGCTTGGAGCAGATAGGGGAAAAACTGTTTTTT
CASSLEQIGEKLFF
>.|TRBV7-9|TRBJ1-6|.
TGTGCCAGCAGCTTAAATACGGTCTCCCCCCTCCACTTT
CASSLNTVSPLHF
>.|TRBV27|TRBJ2-2|.
TGTGCCAGCAGTTTAGGTCAGAACACCGGGGAGCTGTTTTTT
CASSLGQNTGELFF